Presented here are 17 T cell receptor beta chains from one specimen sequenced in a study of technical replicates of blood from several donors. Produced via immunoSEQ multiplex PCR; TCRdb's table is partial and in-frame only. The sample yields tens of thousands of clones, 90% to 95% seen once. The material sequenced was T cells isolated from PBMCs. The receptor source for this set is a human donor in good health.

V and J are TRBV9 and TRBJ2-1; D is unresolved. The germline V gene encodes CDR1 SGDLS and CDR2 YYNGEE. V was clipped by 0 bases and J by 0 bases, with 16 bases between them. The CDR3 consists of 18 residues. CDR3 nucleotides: TGTGCCAGCAGCGTAGAGGCCAGCTCAAGGAGCTCCTACAATGAGCAGTTCTTC. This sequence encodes CASSVEASSRSSYNEQFF.

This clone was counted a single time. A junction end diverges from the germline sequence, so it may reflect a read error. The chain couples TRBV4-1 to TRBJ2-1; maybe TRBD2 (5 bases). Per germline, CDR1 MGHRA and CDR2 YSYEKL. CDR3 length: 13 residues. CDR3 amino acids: CASSQRAYNEQFF. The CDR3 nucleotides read TGCGCCAGCAGCCAGAGGGCCTATAATGAGCAGTTCTTC.

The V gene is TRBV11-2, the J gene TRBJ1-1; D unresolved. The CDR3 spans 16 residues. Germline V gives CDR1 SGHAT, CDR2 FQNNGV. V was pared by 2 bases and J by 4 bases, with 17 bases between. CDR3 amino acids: CASSLRPRSSGTEAFF. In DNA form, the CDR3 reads TGTGCCAGCAGCTTACGGCCGCGATCGTCAGGCACTGAAGCTTTCTTT.

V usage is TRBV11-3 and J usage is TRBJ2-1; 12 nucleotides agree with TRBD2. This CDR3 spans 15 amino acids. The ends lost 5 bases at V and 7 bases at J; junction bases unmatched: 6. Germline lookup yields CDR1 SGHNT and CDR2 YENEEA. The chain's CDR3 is CASSIGLAGRNEQFF. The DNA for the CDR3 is TGTGCCAGCAGCATTGGACTAGCGGGAAGAAATGAGCAGTTCTTC.

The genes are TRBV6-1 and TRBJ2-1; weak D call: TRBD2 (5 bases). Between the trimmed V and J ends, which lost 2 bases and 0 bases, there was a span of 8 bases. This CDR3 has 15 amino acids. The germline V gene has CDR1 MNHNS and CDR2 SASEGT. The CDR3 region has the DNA TGTGCCAGCAGTGAACCCGCGGGCTCCTACAATGAGCAGTTCTTC. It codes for CASSEPAGSYNEQFF.

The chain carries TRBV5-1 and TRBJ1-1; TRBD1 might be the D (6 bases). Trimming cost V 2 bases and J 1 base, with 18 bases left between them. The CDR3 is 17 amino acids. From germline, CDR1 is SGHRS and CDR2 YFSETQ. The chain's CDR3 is CASSLANRVFKNTEAFF. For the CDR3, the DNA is TGCGCCAGCAGCTTAGCAAACAGGGTGTTTAAGAACACTGAAGCTTTCTTT.

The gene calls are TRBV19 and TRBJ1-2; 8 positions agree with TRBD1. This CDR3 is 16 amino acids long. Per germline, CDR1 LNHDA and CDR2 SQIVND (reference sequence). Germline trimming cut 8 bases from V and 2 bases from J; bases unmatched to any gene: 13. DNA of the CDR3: TGTGCCAGTCGTGGAGGGGGGACAGGCCGCAACTATGGCTACACCTTC. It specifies CASRGGGTGRNYGYTF.

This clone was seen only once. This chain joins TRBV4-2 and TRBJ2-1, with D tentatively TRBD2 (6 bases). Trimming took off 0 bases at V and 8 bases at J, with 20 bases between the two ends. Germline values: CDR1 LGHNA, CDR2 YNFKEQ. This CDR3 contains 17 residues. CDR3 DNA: TGTGCCAGCAGCCAAGATCCTACGGGGGAGTTCGGCGATGAGCAGTTCTTC. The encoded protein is CASSQDPTGEFGDEQFF.

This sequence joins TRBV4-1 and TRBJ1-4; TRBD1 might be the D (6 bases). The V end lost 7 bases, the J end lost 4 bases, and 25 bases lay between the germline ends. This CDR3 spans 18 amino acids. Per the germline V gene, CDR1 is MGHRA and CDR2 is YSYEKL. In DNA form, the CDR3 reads TGCGCCAGCAAGAGCCAAATTTTCGGGGGGCCGGTTAATGAAAAACTGTTTTTT. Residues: CASKSQIFGGPVNEKLFF.

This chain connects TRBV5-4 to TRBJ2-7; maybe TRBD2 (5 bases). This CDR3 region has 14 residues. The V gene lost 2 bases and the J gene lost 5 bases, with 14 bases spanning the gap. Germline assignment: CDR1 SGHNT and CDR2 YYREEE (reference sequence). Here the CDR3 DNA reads TGTGCCAGCAGCTTAGTAGAGGGCCCCCACGAGCAGTACTTC. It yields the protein CASSLVEGPHEQYF.

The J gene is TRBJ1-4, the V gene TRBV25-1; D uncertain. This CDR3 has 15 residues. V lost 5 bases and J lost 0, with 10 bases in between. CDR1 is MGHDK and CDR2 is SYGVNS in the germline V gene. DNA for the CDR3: TGTGCCAGCAGTAGAAACAGCCCAACTAATGAAAAACTGTTTTTT. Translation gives CASSRNSPTNEKLFF.

The CDR3 spells CASSQDWNRGRVDYGYTF. CDR3 coding DNA: TGCGCCAGCAGCCAAGACTGGAACAGGGGGCGGGTGGATTATGGCTACACCTTC. This chain connects TRBV4-1 to TRBJ1-2; 9 positions match TRBD1. Germline-derived CDR1 and CDR2 are MGHRA and YSYEKL. CDR3 length: 18 residues. V was clipped by 0 bases and J by 5 bases; unmatched bases: 13.

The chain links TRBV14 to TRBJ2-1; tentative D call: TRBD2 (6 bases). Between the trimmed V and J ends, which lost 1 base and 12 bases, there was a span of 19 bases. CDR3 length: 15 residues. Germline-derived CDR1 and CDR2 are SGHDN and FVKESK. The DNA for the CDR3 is TGTGCCAGCAGCCAAGCCGGGAGCCCACCTCGGGGGCAGTTCTTC. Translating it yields CASSQAGSPPRGQFF. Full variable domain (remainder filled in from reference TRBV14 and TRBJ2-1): EAGVTQFPSHSVIEKGQTVTLRCDPISGHDNLYWYRRVMGKEIKFLLHFVKESKQDESGMPNNRFLAERTGGTYSTLKVQPAELEDSGVYFCASSQAGSPPRGQFFGPGTRLTVL.

The CDR3 coding sequence is TGTGCCAGCAGCGTAGGGAGCAGGGTAGGTCAGCCCCAGCATTTT. It encodes CASSVGSRVGQPQHF. This chain connects TRBV9 to TRBJ1-5; D is perhaps TRBD1 (5 bases). CDR3 length: 15 residues. CDR1 is SGDLS and CDR2 is YYNGEE in the germline V gene. Trimming stripped 0 bases from V and 6 bases from J, with 13 bases between.

The CDR3 is CASSLQRASYEQYF. In DNA, the CDR3 is TGTGCCAGCAGTCTCCAGCGGGCCTCCTACGAGCAGTACTTC. The chain carries TRBV28 and TRBJ2-7; a possible D gene is TRBD2 (6 bases). Per the germline V gene, CDR1 is MDHEN and CDR2 is SYDVKM. CDR3 size: 14 residues. Trimming left V 5 bases short and J 0 bases short, with 11 bases between.

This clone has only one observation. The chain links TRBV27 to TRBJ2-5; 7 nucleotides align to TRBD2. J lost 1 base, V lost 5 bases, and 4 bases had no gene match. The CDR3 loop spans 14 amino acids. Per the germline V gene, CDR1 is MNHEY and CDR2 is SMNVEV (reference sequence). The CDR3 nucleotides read TGTGCCAGCAGTCTAATAGCGGGCCAAGAGACCCAGTACTTC. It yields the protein CASSLIAGQETQYF.

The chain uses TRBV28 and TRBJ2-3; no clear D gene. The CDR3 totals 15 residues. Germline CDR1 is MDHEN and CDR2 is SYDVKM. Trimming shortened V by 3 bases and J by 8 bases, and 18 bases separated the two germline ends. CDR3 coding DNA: TGTGCCAGCAGTTTCTTGGTATCCTCGGGTAGTACGCAGTATTTT. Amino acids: CASSFLVSSGSTQYF.